Listed here are 8 T cell receptor beta chains from one sample, sequenced in a study of identical twins. TCRdb analysed the 5' RACE reads with MiXCR anew, one entry per CDR3 protein. The sample lists 690,000 or so distinct CDR3 sequences, roughly 6.2% occurring once. The sample comprised naive T cells sorted from blood. The origin of the receptors is a man aged 18 to 30 in good health.

This clonotype was detected a few times. The rearrangement joins TRBV12-3 or TRBV12-4 to TRBJ2-5, with TRBD2 matching 15 bases. This CDR3 region has 15 residues. V was pared by 4 bases and J by 5 bases, with 2 bases of the junction left unmatched. CDR3 sequence reads: CASSSGTSGRETQYF. The CDR3 nucleotides read TGTGCCAGCAGTTCCGGGACTAGCGGGAGGGAGACCCAGTACTTC.

This clonotype was recorded at least ten times. The CDR3 nucleotides are TGTGCCAGCAGTTTTAACGGTCTTCTACAGTTCTTC. Its protein is CASSFNGLLQFF. The chain is built from TRBV27 and TRBJ2-1, with D hard to call. The CDR3 contains 12 residues. V lost 3 bases to trimming and J lost 13 bases, with 13 bases between them. CDR1 and CDR2 (germline): MNHEY, SMNVEV (reference sequence).

At least ten counts were recorded for this clonotype. This chain connects TRBV28 to TRBJ2-5, with a weak D call TRBD2 (5 bases). Trimming removed 1 base from V and 4 bases from J, with 19 bases in between. In germline, CDR1 is MDHEN, CDR2 SYDVKM. The CDR3 loop spans 17 amino acids. The CDR3 spells CASSLSSFVGLGETQYF. CDR3 bases: TGTGCCAGCAGTTTATCGTCCTTCGTAGGACTGGGAGAGACCCAGTACTTC.

This clonotype was seen repeatedly, ten times or more. The CDR3 is CSTLTGGSDTQYF. The CDR3 nucleotides read TGCAGCACCTTGACAGGGGGTTCAGATACGCAGTATTTT. The chain links TRBV29-1 to TRBJ2-3; TRBD1 matches 9 bases. The CDR3 has 13 residues. Trimming at V came to 8 bases and at J to 4 bases, leaving 7 bases not matched to a gene. Germline CDR1 is SQVTM and CDR2 is ANQGSEA.

This clonotype was seen at least ten times. Here the CDR3 DNA reads TGTGCCAGCAGTATATTCGATACCGGGGACGAGCTGTTTTTT. This sequence encodes CASSIFDTGDELFF. The chain links TRBV27 to TRBJ2-2, with D perhaps matching TRBD1 or TRBD2 (5 bases each). Trimming took 5 bases from V and 11 from J, leaving 18 bases between them. The germline CDR1 and CDR2 sequences are MNHEY and SMNVEV (reference sequence). The CDR3 consists of 14 residues.

This clonotype showed up just a few times. V and J are TRBV24-1 and TRBJ2-3, with D unresolved. CDR3 length equals 13 residues. Deletions cut 5 bases from V and 5 bases from J, with 10 bases between. Germline lookup yields CDR1 KGHDR and CDR2 SFDVKD. CDR3 bases: TGTGCCACCAGTGTTGCCCCGTTAGATACGCAGTATTTT. It yields the protein CATSVAPLDTQYF.

This clonotype was detected ten times or more. CDR3 protein: CASSPFRTNEKLFF. In nucleotides, the CDR3 is TGTGCCAGCAGTCCCTTCAGGACTAATGAAAAACTGTTTTTT. The chain links TRBV12-3 or TRBV12-4 to TRBJ1-4; D call uncertain. This CDR3 contains 14 residues. V was pared by 5 bases and J by 2 bases, with 9 bases between.

The genes are TRBV10-3 and TRBJ2-1, with a weak D call TRBD2 (6 bases). The germline V gene encodes CDR1 ENHRY and CDR2 SYGVKD. Trimming stripped 10 bases from V and 6 bases from J, with 13 bases between. The CDR3 is 12 residues long. The CDR3 DNA is TGTGCCACCAACCTAGCGACCAATGAGCAGTTCTTC. Encoded protein: CATNLATNEQFF.